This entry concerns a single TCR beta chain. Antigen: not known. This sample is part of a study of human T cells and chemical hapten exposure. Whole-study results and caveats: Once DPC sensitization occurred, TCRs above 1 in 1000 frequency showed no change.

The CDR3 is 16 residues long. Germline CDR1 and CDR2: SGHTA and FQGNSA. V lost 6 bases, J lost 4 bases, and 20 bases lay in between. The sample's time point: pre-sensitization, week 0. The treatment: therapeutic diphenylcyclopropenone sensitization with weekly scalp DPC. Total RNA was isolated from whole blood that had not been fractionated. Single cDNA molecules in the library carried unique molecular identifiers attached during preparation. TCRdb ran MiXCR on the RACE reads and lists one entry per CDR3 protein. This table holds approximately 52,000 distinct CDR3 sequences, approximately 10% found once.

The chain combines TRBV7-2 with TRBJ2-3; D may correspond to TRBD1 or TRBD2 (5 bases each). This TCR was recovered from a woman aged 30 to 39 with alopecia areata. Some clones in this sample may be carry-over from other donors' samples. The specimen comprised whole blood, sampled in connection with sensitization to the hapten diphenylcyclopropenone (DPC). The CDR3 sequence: CASSQVGTRGSDTQYF. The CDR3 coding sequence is TGTGCCAGCAGTCAAGTTGGTACTAGGGGTTCAGATACGCAGTATTTT.